A single sample is the source of the 28 T cell receptor beta chains below, sequenced in a study of T cell responses to AZD1222 COVID-19 vaccine. Sequencing used immunoSEQ multiplex PCR; TCRdb keeps in-frame clones, though not all of them. The sample has 200,000 or so clones; more than 80% are singletons. The source was peripheral blood, collected on day 0 of AZD1222 vaccination. The receptors derive from an adult in good health.

The V gene is TRBV11-2, the J gene TRBJ1-6; no clear D gene. This CDR3 region has 13 residues. The germline V and J ends were trimmed by 5 bases and 5 bases, with 7 bases remaining between them. Germline-derived CDR1 and CDR2 are SGHAT and FQNNGV. CDR3 loop: CASSRENNSPLHF. The DNA for the CDR3 is TGTGCCAGCAGCCGGGAGAATAATTCACCCCTCCACTTT.

The chain joins TRBV3-1 (or the pseudogene TRBV3-2) to TRBJ2-7; no reliable D call. The CDR3 covers 12 residues. The ends were cut back, 4 bases at V and 3 bases at J, with 7 bases in the middle. CDR1 LGHDT and CDR2 YNNKEL come from the germline V gene (reference sequence). CDR3 DNA sequence: TGTGCCAGCAGCCTGTCTCTCTACGAGCAGTACTTC. Translation gives CASSLSLYEQYF.

This clone was counted only a few times. V and J are TRBV11-2 and TRBJ2-3; perhaps TRBD1 as D (5 bases). The V end was cut by 4 bases, the J end by 6 bases, with 14 bases between. This CDR3 has 14 residues. Germline assignment: CDR1 SGHAT and CDR2 FQNNGV. Written as DNA, the CDR3 is TGTGCCAGCAGCTATGACAGACCCCTCGATACGCAGTATTTT. It yields the protein CASSYDRPLDTQYF.

This clone was seen only once. The chain carries TRBV5-4 and TRBJ1-3; TRBD1 matches 7 bases. This CDR3 has 16 residues. Trimming cost V 3 bases and J 4 bases; bases outside gene matches: 10. The V gene's germline CDR1 is SGHNT and CDR2 YYREEE (reference sequence). The CDR3 is CASSSQGPRSGNTIYF. The CDR3 DNA reads as TGTGCCAGCAGCTCACAGGGGCCGCGGTCGGGAAACACCATATATTTT. Full variable domain (missing parts from reference TRBV5-4 and TRBJ1-3): ETGVTQSPTHLIKTRGQQVTLRCSSQSGHNTVSWYQQALGQGPQFIFQYYREEENGRGNFPPRFSGLQFPNYSSELNVNALELDDSALYLCASSSQGPRSGNTIYFGEGSWLTVV.

The CDR3 DNA sequence: TGTGCCAGCAGTCCCCATGGACAGGGACTGGGGCAAACCGGGGAGCTGTTTTTT. Residues: CASSPHGQGLGQTGELFF. This chain connects TRBV27 to TRBJ2-2; 8 positions agree with TRBD1. The J segment lost 5 bases and the V segment lost 5 bases, leaving 16 bases of the junction unmatched. This CDR3 comprises 18 residues. Looked up from germline, CDR1 is MNHEY and CDR2 is SMNVEV (reference sequence).

This clone has just a few counts. V gene TRBV6-2 or TRBV6-3 combines with J gene TRBJ2-7, with D uncertain. V was cut by 2 bases and J by 2 bases, with 13 bases left in between. The CDR3 spans 15 residues. Germline CDR1 reads MNHEY; CDR2 reads SVGEGT. CDR3: CASSYGRIRTYEQYF. CDR3 sequence (DNA): TGTGCCAGCAGTTACGGACGGATCCGTACCTACGAGCAGTACTTC.

In nucleotides, the CDR3 is TGTGCCAGCAGTTACGTGGCGCGCTATGGCTACACCTTC. It specifies CASSYVARYGYTF. This rearrangement joins TRBV6-2 or TRBV6-3 to TRBJ1-2; D uncertain. Germline CDR1 reads MNHEY; CDR2 reads SVGEGT. V lost 2 bases and J lost 4, with 8 bases in between. CDR3 length: 13 amino acids.

This clone turned up a few times. This chain joins TRBV10-2 and TRBJ1-5; D gene unclear. Deletions cut 5 bases from V and 7 bases from J, with 12 bases between. CDR1 and CDR2 from the germline V gene are WSHSY and SAAADI. This CDR3 is built from 13 residues. This CDR3 reads CASSWEGEQPQHF. Here the CDR3 DNA reads TGCGCCAGCAGTTGGGAAGGAGAGCAGCCCCAGCATTTT.

This clone showed up just a few times. J is TRBJ2-2 and V is TRBV11-2; 8 positions agree with TRBD1. Looked up from germline, CDR1 is SGHAT and CDR2 is FQNNGV. This CDR3 is built from 14 residues. V shed 3 bases, J shed 6 bases, and the junction held 3 bases outside the gene matches. In DNA, the CDR3 is TGTGCCAGCAGCTTGGACAGGGTGGCCGGGGAGCTGTTTTTT. It yields the protein CASSLDRVAGELFF.

The genes are TRBV5-6 and TRBJ2-1; D is possibly TRBD2 (6 bases). The CDR3 sequence is 13 residues long. The germline CDR1 and CDR2 sequences are SGHDT and YYEEEE. The germline V and J ends were trimmed by 4 bases and 5 bases, with 10 bases remaining between them. The CDR3 reads CASSRGTDNEQFF. CDR3 sequence (DNA): TGTGCCAGCAGCCGGGGGACGGACAATGAGCAGTTCTTC.

The rearrangement links TRBV5-1 to TRBJ1-4; TRBD1 matches at 10 bases. After removal of 0 bases from V and 4 bases from J, the junction contained 6 bases not matched to a gene. CDR3 size: 17 residues. Germline V gives CDR1 SGHRS, CDR2 YFSETQ. CDR3 coding DNA: TGCGCCAGCAGCTTGGGACAGGGGGCGCGAGGTAATGAAAAACTGTTTTTT. The encoded protein is CASSLGQGARGNEKLFF. The full variable domain, in which reference TRBV5-1 and TRBJ1-4 provide the parts outside the CDR3, is KAGVTQTPRYLIKTRGQQVTLSCSPISGHRSVSWYQQTPGQGLQFLFEYFSETQRNKGNFPGRFSGRQFSNSRSEMNVSTLELGDSALYLCASSLGQGARGNEKLFFGSGTQLSVL.

V and J are TRBV28 and TRBJ1-2; TRBD1 might be the D (5 bases). The CDR3 is 15 residues long. Per germline, CDR1 MDHEN and CDR2 SYDVKM. Deletions cut 5 bases from V and 8 bases from J, with 21 bases between. The CDR3 DNA sequence: TGTGCCAGCAGTAGGGGTGCCGGGGTATTGGGGGGCTACACCTTC. This sequence encodes CASSRGAGVLGGYTF.

The chain has TRBV4-2 and TRBJ2-1; 12 positions agree with TRBD2. The V gene end was trimmed by 1 base and the J gene end by 6 bases; junction bases not matched to a gene: 7. In germline, CDR1 is LGHNA, CDR2 YNFKEQ. The CDR3 totals 17 residues. DNA of the CDR3: TGTGCCAGCAGCCAAGGCACTAGCGGGGGGACTGGCAATGAGCAGTTCTTC. It codes for CASSQGTSGGTGNEQFF.

The genes are TRBV5-1 and TRBJ2-1; D unclear. The germline CDR1 and CDR2 sequences are SGHRS and YFSETQ. V was pared by 4 bases and J by 0 bases, with 11 bases between. CDR3 size: 15 residues. CDR3 DNA: TGCGCCAGCAGCCTGGCCCTTTACTCCTACAATGAGCAGTTCTTC. It encodes CASSLALYSYNEQFF.

This chain joins TRBV28 and TRBJ1-3; the D is unclear. Deletions cut 7 bases from V and 0 bases from J, with 10 bases between. In germline, CDR1 is MDHEN, CDR2 SYDVKM. The CDR3 covers 14 residues. The CDR3 DNA reads TGTGCCAGCATCAAATTAGTCTCTGGAAACACCATATATTTT. Translating it yields CASIKLVSGNTIYF.

This chain joins TRBV19 and TRBJ1-4; D possibly corresponds to TRBD1 (6 bases). V gave up 2 bases and J gave up 11 bases, with 12 bases separating them. CDR3 length: 13 amino acids. CDR1 and CDR2 from the germline V gene are LNHDA and SQIVND (reference sequence). The DNA of the CDR3 is TGTGCCAGTAGTATATGGGCACAGGGCAAACTGTTTTTT. Its protein product is CASSIWAQGKLFF.

The chain couples TRBV27 to TRBJ1-2; 7 bases line up with TRBD1. There are 15 residues in the CDR3. With 5 bases clipped from V and 0 bases from J, the junction kept 6 bases outside the gene matches. CDR1 and CDR2 (germline): MNHEY, SMNVEV (reference sequence). The CDR3 coding sequence is TGTGCCAGCAGTCAGGACAGGCGCTCTAACTATGGCTACACCTTC. Encoded protein: CASSQDRRSNYGYTF.

The table lists this clone with a few counts. V is TRBV2 and J is TRBJ1-2; 9 bases are shared with TRBD1. After removal of 4 bases from V and 4 bases from J, the junction contained 10 bases not matched to a gene. Per the germline V gene, CDR1 is SNHLY and CDR2 is FYNNEI. This CDR3 spans 16 amino acids. CDR3 in DNA: TGTGCCAGCAGTGTTCAACAGGGGGCGCTGGGCTATGGCTACACCTTC. Translated: CASSVQQGALGYGYTF.

The chain uses TRBV7-9 and TRBJ1-6, with 7 bases aligning to TRBD1. The V segment lost 1 base and the J segment 5 bases; nucleotides outside the gene matches: 2. The germline gives CDR1 SEHNR, CDR2 FQNEAQ (reference sequence). The CDR3 extends over 15 amino acids. This chain's CDR3 is CASSLGQGDNSPLHF. DNA for the CDR3: TGTGCCAGCAGCTTAGGACAGGGTGATAATTCACCCCTCCACTTT.

This sequence joins TRBV7-2 and TRBJ2-3; 8 nucleotides align to TRBD2. The CDR3 has 17 amino acids. CDR1 SGHTA and CDR2 FQGNSA come from the germline V gene. With V trimmed by 4 bases and J by 1 base, 10 bases remained unmatched. The CDR3 spells CASSYRSGRGGTDTQYF. The DNA of the CDR3 is TGTGCCAGCAGCTACCGGAGCGGGAGAGGGGGCACAGATACGCAGTATTTT.

The V call is TRBV6-2 or TRBV6-3, the J call TRBJ2-2, with 11 bases lining up with TRBD2. Trimming took 5 bases from V and 4 from J; bases not matched to a gene: 6. Germline CDR1 reads MNHEY; CDR2 reads SVGEGT. CDR3 length: 16 residues. The CDR3 reads CASSILSGRATGELFF. The CDR3 region has the DNA TGTGCCAGCAGTATACTTAGCGGGAGGGCCACCGGGGAGCTGTTTTTT.

This chain connects TRBV18 to TRBJ2-5; D not certain. The CDR3 spans 16 residues. Germline V lookup: CDR1 KGHSH, CDR2 LQKENI. V was trimmed by 2 bases and J by 2 bases, leaving 15 bases between them. CDR3 DNA: TGTGCCAGCTCACCAAGAAGTGCAGGCGAACAAGAGACCCAGTACTTC. Amino acids: CASSPRSAGEQETQYF.

This sequence joins TRBV4-3 and TRBJ1-5, with D hard to call. Between the trimmed V and J ends, which lost 0 bases and 4 bases, there was a span of 10 bases. The CDR3 is 15 residues long. Per the germline V gene, CDR1 is LGHNA and CDR2 is YSLEER. The DNA for the CDR3 is TGCGCCAGCAGCCAAGATCTGACTGGGAATCAGCCCCAGCATTTT. Translating it yields CASSQDLTGNQPQHF.

The gene calls are TRBV11-1 and TRBJ2-1, with 9 bases aligning to TRBD2. Germline loops: CDR1 SGHAT, CDR2 FQDESV (reference sequence). There are 15 residues in the CDR3. After removal of 5 bases from V and 9 bases from J, the junction contained 11 bases not matched to a gene. The chain's CDR3 is CASSLRVAGVFEQFF. CDR3 nucleotide sequence: TGTGCCAGCAGCCTCCGGGTAGCGGGAGTTTTTGAGCAGTTCTTC.

There are a few counts of this clone. V gene TRBV19 combines with J gene TRBJ1-5, with D perhaps TRBD1 (5 bases). The CDR3 covers 15 residues. Trimming pared 3 bases from V and 1 base from J, leaving 10 bases between. Germline CDR1 LNHDA, CDR2 SQIVND (reference sequence). The CDR3 DNA follows: TGTGCCAGTAGTATCCTACCAGGGAGCAATCAGCCCCAGCATTTT. Its protein is CASSILPGSNQPQHF. The full variable domain, rest sourced from reference TRBV19 and TRBJ1-5, is DGGITQSPKYLFRKEGQNVTLSCEQNLNHDAMYWYRQDPGQGLRLIYYSQIVNDFQKGDIAEGYSVSREKKESFPLTVTSAQKNPTAFYLCASSILPGSNQPQHFGDGTRLSIL.

The rearrangement links TRBV5-1 to TRBJ2-2, with a weak D call TRBD1 (5 bases). Per the germline V gene, CDR1 is SGHRS and CDR2 is YFSETQ. The CDR3 extends over 17 amino acids. V gave up 2 bases and J gave up 0 bases, with 14 bases separating them. DNA of the CDR3: TGCGCCAGCAGCTTAATATGGGGCGCGGCGAACACCGGGGAGCTGTTTTTT. It is translated as CASSLIWGAANTGELFF.

V gene TRBV11-2 combines with J gene TRBJ2-7; D not certain. In germline, CDR1 is SGHAT, CDR2 FQNNGV. The CDR3 is 15 amino acids. With 3 bases removed from V and 4 bases from J, the gap between germline ends came to 16 bases. The CDR3 reads CASSLSQENGYEQYF. CDR3 DNA sequence: TGTGCCAGCAGCTTGAGTCAGGAGAACGGGTACGAGCAGTACTTC.

The rearrangement links TRBV2 to TRBJ1-6, with no clear D. V dropped 5 bases and J dropped 1 base, with 6 bases sitting between them. Germline assignment: CDR1 SNHLY and CDR2 FYNNEI. The CDR3 has 14 amino acids. The CDR3 DNA is TGTGCCAGCAGTTTAGGGTCCTATAATTCACCCCTCCACTTT. This translates into CASSLGSYNSPLHF.